This T cell receptor beta chain originates from a study of regulatory T cells in long-lasting Graves disease. Study at large: Newly diagnosed Graves' patients had taken antithyroid drugs under 3 months.

The CDR3 is 14 residues long. V shed 4 bases and J 6 bases; nucleotides not matched to a gene: 2. Germline values: CDR1 MNHEY, CDR2 SVGAGI. This clonotype has a count of ten or more. What it binds is not known. Regarding the study as a whole: Persistent disease was characterized by preferential usage of TRBV28, TRBJ1-2 and TRBJ2-5.

Both iRepertoire HTBI primers and Arm-PCR of CDR3 regions were used to build the TCR beta libraries. TCRdb redid the calling of the multiplex PCR reads with MiXCR, one entry per CDR3 protein. The sample lists over 350,000 distinct CDR3 sequences, approximately 15% occurring once. The sample's time point: newly diagnosed GD, antithyroid drugs for less than 3 months. RNA from PBMCs was the source of the TCR library. The same data also contributed to another study, on T cells in Graves' hyperthyroidism and ophthalmopathy. This second study notes: Hyperthyroidism was newly diagnosed in patients aged 18 to 65 (duration under 2 months). Most thyroid-expanded clonotypes above 0.001 were also found in blood.

This specimen consisted of peripheral blood mononuclear cells (PBMCs), obtained at new diagnosis, from a patient treated with antithyroid drugs. The rearrangement uses TRBV6-5 and TRBJ2-2; 10 nucleotides match TRBD2. This clonotype originated in a woman aged 45-59 years with Graves disease. In DNA form, the CDR3 reads TGTGCCAGCAGTTCTAGCGGGAGCGCCGGGGAGCTGTTTTTT. Encoded protein: CASSSSGSAGELFF.